This paragraph reports one TCR beta chain. Under the authors' procedure: It was from reference gene primer amplification that nucleated cell counts were estimated. The table came from immunoSEQ multiplex PCR; TCRdb's copy has only in-frame clones and leaves some out. V and J calls and clone size follow that table, whereas D and trimming were derived from the DNA. The table includes about 98,000 clones, around 82% detected once. These data are taken from a study of blood T cell repertoires in COVID-19. Study summary: Samples taken during acute and convalescent COVID-19 were collected in the United States, Italy and Spain. T cells, B-cell-depleted T cells, or PBMCs provided the cDNA or gDNA that served as material.

The CDR3 covers 14 residues. Unmatched junction bases numbered 3, after V lost 0 bases and J lost 3 bases. Germline V gene sequence: CDR1 SGHDT, CDR2 YYEEEE. The receptor's source is a man between 65 and 85 years old with active or convalescent COVID-19. The J gene is TRBJ2-7, the V gene TRBV5-6; 7 positions match TRBD2. Sequencing input: peripheral blood. CDR3 in DNA: TGTGCCAGCAGCTTGGATAGGACTAGCTACGAGCAGTACTTC. Protein: CASSLDRTSYEQYF.